Below are 7 T cell receptor beta chains sequenced from a single sample in a study of siplizumab effects on memory and regulatory T cells. The data were produced by immunoSEQ multiplex PCR, yet TCRdb's version contains in-frame clones alone and is incomplete. The sample has about 120,000 clones, around 93% seen once. The sequenced material came from non-Treg CD4+ T cells sorted from blood. The receptor source for this set is a human donor in good health.

The chain is built from TRBV10-3 and TRBJ1-1, with a weak D call TRBD1 (5 bases). Trimming took 3 bases from V and 11 from J, leaving 10 bases between them. The germline V gene has CDR1 ENHRY and CDR2 SYGVKD. The CDR3 is made up of 11 amino acids. DNA for the CDR3: TGTGCCATCAGTGATTTGGGGGAGGCTTTCTTT. Translation gives CAISDLGEAFF.

The rearrangement links TRBV5-4 to TRBJ1-2; D not certain. This CDR3 has 11 amino acids. Between the trimmed V and J ends, which lost 3 bases and 7 bases, there was a span of 7 bases. CDR1 SGHNT and CDR2 YYREEE come from the germline V gene (reference sequence). The CDR3 is CASSSEFGYTF. The CDR3 DNA reads TGTGCCAGCAGCTCGGAATTTGGCTACACCTTC.

J is TRBJ1-1 and V is TRBV19; tentatively, D is TRBD1 (6 bases). V lost 3 bases, J lost 8 bases, and 10 bases lay in between. Germline V lookup: CDR1 LNHDA, CDR2 SQIVND (reference sequence). This CDR3 is 12 amino acids long. CDR3 nucleotide sequence: TGTGCCAGTAGTATCTTCAGGGGAGAAGCTTTCTTT. Translating it yields CASSIFRGEAFF.

Worth noting for this clone: This is likely a read error, given that the CDR3 carries no conserved phenylalanine or tryptophan at its end. The chain carries TRBV10-3 and TRBJ1-1; 7 nucleotides align to TRBD1. This CDR3 is built from 14 residues. Germline lookup yields CDR1 ENHRY and CDR2 SYGVKD. V was clipped by 8 bases and J by 2 bases; unmatched bases: 8. As DNA, the CDR3 is TGTGCCATCCGCCCCAGGGGGGGCAACACTGAAGCTTTCCTT. It is translated as CAIRPRGGNTEAFL.

This chain links TRBV2 with TRBJ2-3, with 14 bases that match TRBD2. V lost 8 bases and J lost 0; bases outside the gene matches: 10. The CDR3 extends over 18 amino acids. Per germline, CDR1 SNHLY and CDR2 FYNNEI. CDR3 nucleotides: TGTGCCAGCCACCGGACTAGCGGGGGGCCATCTAGCACAGATACGCAGTATTTT. It encodes CASHRTSGGPSSTDTQYF.

V gene TRBV7-7 combines with J gene TRBJ2-3, with 14 bases aligning to TRBD2. CDR1 and CDR2 (germline): SSHAT, FNYEAQ (reference sequence). This CDR3 is built from 16 residues. Trimming removed 4 bases from V and 2 bases from J; junction bases left unmatched: 2. CDR3 DNA: TGTGCCAGCAGCTCGGGACTAGCGGGGGTCACAGATACGCAGTATTTT. Translated, it gives CASSSGLAGVTDTQYF.

The CDR3 is CASSNEQGTGNTIYF. The CDR3 DNA is TGTGCCAGCAGTAATGAACAGGGGACTGGAAACACCATATATTTT. This chain links TRBV6-5 with TRBJ1-3; TRBD1 agrees at 7 bases. The trim removed 5 bases at V and 2 bases at J, leaving 6 bases unmatched. This CDR3 has 15 residues. In germline, CDR1 is MNHEY, CDR2 SVGAGI.